The 17 T cell receptor beta chains below were found in one sample sequenced in a study of T cells in Graves' hyperthyroidism and ophthalmopathy. From RNA transcripts, TCR beta CDR3 regions were amplified. With the HTBI primer set, the TCR CDR3 went through a first round of RT-PCR. TCRdb recomputed calls from the multiplex PCR reads with MiXCR, one row per CDR3 protein. The sample carries 700,000 or so distinct CDR3 sequences, about 14% recorded once. Sequencing was carried out using blood. The receptors were sampled from a woman between 50 and 59 years old with Graves' ophthalmopathy.

This clonotype was counted many times. CDR3 nucleotide sequence: TGTGCCTGGAGTCTATACTTCACTAGCGGGAGTCTCGGGACCCAGTACTTC. Amino acids: CAWSLYFTSGSLGTQYF. V gene TRBV30 combines with J gene TRBJ2-5; TRBD2 aligns across 11 bases. This CDR3 has 17 residues. Germline CDR1 GTSNPN, CDR2 SVGIG (reference sequence). J gave up 7 bases and V 2 bases, and 15 bases lay outside the gene matches.

V usage is TRBV28 and J usage is TRBJ2-1; 11 bases are a match to TRBD2. CDR3 length: 18 amino acids. Germline V lookup: CDR1 MDHEN, CDR2 SYDVKM. Trimming removed 6 bases from V and 0 bases from J; junction bases left unmatched: 10. This CDR3 reads CASSLNSGRGSSYNEQFF. The CDR3 DNA reads as TGTGCCAGCAGCCTAAATAGCGGGAGGGGTAGCTCCTACAATGAGCAGTTCTTC.

The sample holds many counts of this clonotype. The V call is TRBV28, the J call TRBJ2-5; D remains ambiguous. Between the trimmed V and J ends, which lost 1 base and 2 bases, there was a span of 11 bases. CDR1 and CDR2 from the germline V gene are MDHEN and SYDVKM. The CDR3 sequence is 15 residues long. CDR3 loop: CASSLFLGNQETQYF. DNA for the CDR3: TGTGCCAGCAGTTTATTTCTAGGGAATCAAGAGACCCAGTACTTC.

In its sample, this clonotype was seen many times. The CDR3 DNA sequence: TGCAGTGCTAGAGATCTTTTCCACGGATCGACAGATACGCAGTATTTT. As protein: CSARDLFHGSTDTQYF. This sequence joins TRBV20-1 and TRBJ2-3; the D is unclear. The V gene lost 0 bases and the J gene lost 3 bases, with 16 bases spanning the gap. Germline V gene sequence: CDR1 DFQATT, CDR2 SNEGSKA (reference sequence). The length of the CDR3 is 16 residues.

Ten or more counts support this clonotype. The rearrangement links TRBV27 to TRBJ1-1, with a tentative D call TRBD1 (5 bases). Germline values: CDR1 MNHEY, CDR2 SMNVEV (reference sequence). The V gene lost 8 bases and the J gene lost 3 bases, with 16 bases spanning the gap. The CDR3 sequence is 14 residues long. The CDR3 region has the DNA TGTGCCAGCTCCGTCACGCCAGGGCACACTGAAGCTTTCTTT. This sequence encodes CASSVTPGHTEAFF.

V is TRBV19 and J is TRBJ1-5, with a possible D match to TRBD1 (6 bases). Germline CDR1 and CDR2: LNHDA and SQIVND (reference sequence). V was cut by 1 base and J by 9 bases, with 16 bases left in between. The CDR3 length is 15 residues. DNA of the CDR3: TGTGCCAGTAGTATAGGGGGGACATTTACCCGGCCCCAGCATTTT. Its translation: CASSIGGTFTRPQHF.

This clonotype occurred many times. V usage is TRBV27 and J usage is TRBJ2-5, with D maybe TRBD1 (5 bases). CDR1 and CDR2 from the germline V gene are MNHEY and SMNVEV (reference sequence). V lost 6 bases and J 8 bases, leaving 13 bases between the germline ends. The CDR3 has 12 amino acids. CDR3 amino acids: CASRSRGSTQYF. Written as DNA, the CDR3 is TGTGCCAGCAGGTCTAGGGGAAGTACCCAGTACTTC.

This clonotype was seen many times. The chain carries TRBV12-5 and TRBJ2-7; 9 bases map to TRBD1. Per germline, CDR1 LGHNT and CDR2 FRNRAP. V lost 0 bases, J lost 3 bases, and 6 bases stayed unmatched. The CDR3 contains 16 residues. DNA for the CDR3: TGTGCTAGTGGTTTGGTACAGGGACAGGGTATCTACGAGCAGTACTTC. Its translation is CASGLVQGQGIYEQYF.

This clonotype has a count of ten or more. The genes are TRBV6-1 and TRBJ2-5; D unclear. From germline, CDR1 is MNHNS and CDR2 SASEGT. Trimming removed 8 bases at V and 2 bases at J, with 15 bases between. This CDR3 has 14 amino acids. The CDR3 is CASATVGYQETQYF. The DNA for the CDR3 is TGTGCCAGCGCGACCGTGGGGTATCAAGAGACCCAGTACTTC.

This clonotype came up a few times. This chain joins TRBV28 and TRBJ1-4; the match to TRBD1 covers 7 bases. This CDR3 comprises 17 residues. The germline V gene has CDR1 MDHEN and CDR2 SYDVKM. With V trimmed by 5 bases and J by 3 bases, 12 bases remained unmatched. CDR3 sequence reads: CASSLRTGIAANEKLFF. CDR3 bases: TGTGCCAGCAGTCTACGGACAGGAATTGCAGCTAATGAAAAACTGTTTTTT.

In this sample, this clonotype turned up a few times. The junction shows a germline mismatch at one end, possibly a read error. The chain recombines TRBV13 with TRBJ2-2, with D maybe TRBD2 (5 bases). This CDR3 has 13 residues. CDR1 and CDR2 (germline): PRHDT, FYEKMQ (reference sequence). CDR3 sequence: CASSFGNTGELLF. The CDR3 nucleotides read TGTGCCAGCAGCTTCGGGAACACCGGGGAGCTGCTTTTT.

The sample holds many counts of this clonotype. V gene TRBV28 combines with J gene TRBJ2-7; no firm D call. In germline, CDR1 is MDHEN, CDR2 SYDVKM. V lost 1 base, J lost 4 bases, and 5 bases lay in between. The CDR3 loop spans 12 amino acids. The CDR3 protein is CASSLYQYEQYF. DNA for the CDR3: TGTGCCAGCAGTTTATACCAATACGAGCAGTACTTC.

This rearrangement joins TRBV14 to TRBJ2-1; no clear D gene. In germline, CDR1 is SGHDN, CDR2 FVKESK. This CDR3 region has 13 residues. V dropped 0 bases and J dropped 6 bases, with 6 bases sitting between them. CDR3 nucleotide sequence: TGTGCCAGCAGCCAAGAACGTGGCAATGAGCAGTTCTTC. Its translation: CASSQERGNEQFF.

Only a few counts were recorded for this clonotype. A read error may explain this, as a much larger clone is one base away. The genes are TRBV7-9 and TRBJ2-7; D is undetermined. This CDR3 contains 16 residues. Germline V gene lookup returns CDR1 SEHNR and CDR2 FQNEAQ (reference sequence). V was shortened by 1 base and J by 1 base, with 14 bases between the two germline ends. This chain's CDR3 is CASSLGLSEGSYEQYF. CDR3 in DNA: TGTGCCAGCAGCTTAGGCCTGTCGGAAGGGTCCTACGAGCAGTACTTC. Variable domain in full (rest from reference TRBV7-9 and TRBJ2-7): DTGVSQNPRHKITKRGQNVTFRCDPISEHNRLYWYRQTLGQGPEFLTYFQNEAQLEKSRLLSDRFSAERPKGSFSTLEIQRTEQGDSAMYLCASSLGLSEGSYEQYFGPGTRLTVT.

The table lists this clonotype with many counts. The chain uses TRBV7-6 and TRBJ2-1; no definite D call. The V end lost 0 bases, the J end lost 8 bases, and 14 bases lay between the germline ends. CDR3 length: 15 amino acids. Germline values: CDR1 SGHVS, CDR2 FNYEAQ. The CDR3 reads CASSLAANGVDEQFF. Here the CDR3 DNA reads TGTGCCAGCAGCTTAGCGGCAAATGGCGTCGATGAGCAGTTCTTC.

This chain links TRBV10-3 with TRBJ2-3, with D possibly matching TRBD2 (7 bases). The ends were cut back, 5 bases at V and 5 bases at J, with 14 bases in the middle. This CDR3 comprises 14 residues. CDR1 and CDR2 from the germline V gene are ENHRY and SYGVKD. CDR3 sequence: CAISPGGAGDTQYF. CDR3 bases: TGTGCCATCAGTCCGGGGGGCGCGGGAGATACGCAGTATTTT.

This clonotype was picked up many times. The chain combines TRBV15 with TRBJ1-2; 7 nucleotides match TRBD1. Trimming cost V 3 bases and J 0 bases; bases outside gene matches: 4. This CDR3 has 15 residues. Germline V lookup: CDR1 LNHNV, CDR2 YYDKDF (reference sequence). This CDR3 is CATSRGTAANYGYTF. The DNA of the CDR3 is TGTGCCACCAGCAGGGGGACAGCCGCTAACTATGGCTACACCTTC.